This note documents a single T cell receptor beta chain sequence. Its antigen remains unknown. The CDR3 runs 14 residues. The germline CDR1 and CDR2 sequences are SEHNR and FQNEAQ (reference sequence). V was shortened by 3 bases and J by 0 bases, with 6 bases between the two germline ends. Scientists ran DNA taken from cultured CD4+ T cells through the Oncomine TCR Beta short-read assay for sequencing. MiXCR, applied by TCRdb to the PCR reads, yields one record per CDR3 protein. The profile shows around 12,000 distinct CDR3 sequences, around 47% of them singletons. These data originate in a study of vaccination and CD4 T cells after COVID-19. The wider study: Each of the control cultures got a CEFX pool, an HIV-1 Nef pool, or no peptide.

Indicated treatment: roughly 10-day PBMC culture with coronavirus spike peptide pools or control peptides (ViraFEST assay). Specimen: CD4+ T cells from blood, cultured in vitro. This TCR came from a human donor who had recovered from COVID-19. The chain recombines TRBV7-9 with TRBJ2-4; D possibly corresponds to TRBD2 (5 bases). CDR3 nucleotide sequence: TGTGCCAGCAGCTTTCGGGGAGCCAAAAACATTCAGTACTTC. Encoded protein: CASSFRGAKNIQYF.